Listed below are T cell receptor beta chains from one sample, sequenced in a study of shared T cell receptors in the human thymus. The repertoire was sequenced with immunoSEQ multiplex PCR; TCRdb's copy has only in-frame clones and lacks some. The sample has hundreds of thousands of clones, around 87% seen once. These data were also filed under a second study, of human thymus T cells.

The sample comprised thymocytes. These TCRs come from a boy younger than two with a congenital heart defect. Each CDR3 is given with its conserved first and last residue. D genes are given only for firm matches. The size entry is marked missing in some rows and otherwise reads once, few, many or a size class.

clone size	V gene	J gene	D gene	CDR3 protein	CDR3 DNA
-	TRBV4-3	TRBJ2-5	TRBD2	CASSQLGLAQETQYF	TGCGCCAGCAGCCAGCTCGGACTAGCGCAAGAGACCCAGTACTTC
-	TRBV13	TRBJ2-3	-	CASRAETSCTDTQYF	TGTGCCAGCAGGGCAGAGACTAGTTGCACAGATACGCAGTATTTT
-	TRBV28	TRBJ2-1	TRBD2	CASNTTPGLALNEQFF	TGTGCCAGCAACACTACCCCGGGACTAGCCCTTAATGAGCAGTTCTTC
-	TRBV30	TRBJ1-5	TRBD1	CAWSRSGQKYQPQHF	TGTGCCTGGAGTCGATCGGGACAGAAATATCAGCCCCAGCATTTT
-	TRBV27	TRBJ2-7	TRBD1	CASSFNGQGGTYEQYF	TGTGCCAGCAGTTTTAACGGACAGGGAGGCACCTACGAGCAGTACTTC
-	TRBV18	TRBJ1-1	-	CASSDTQENTEAFF	TGTGCCAGCTCAGACACCCAAGAGAACACTGAAGCTTTCTTT
-	TRBV6-6	TRBJ2-7	TRBD1	CASSGQGPTYEQYF	TGTGCCAGCAGTGGACAGGGGCCCACCTACGAGCAGTACTTC
-	TRBV19	TRBJ1-2	-	CASSMTLAPYGYTF	TGTGCCAGTAGTATGACTCTGGCGCCCTATGGCTACACCTTC
few	TRBV4-1	TRBJ2-3	TRBD1	CASSQDLGTGSEGSTDTQYF	TGCGCCAGCAGCCAAGATTTGGGGACAGGGTCAGAGGGAAGCACAGATACGCAGTATTTT
-	TRBV4-3	TRBJ1-6	-	CASSQVQGHFNSPLHF	TGCGCCAGCAGCCAGGTTCAGGGACACTTTAATTCACCCCTCCACTTT
-	TRBV29-1	TRBJ1-1	TRBD1	CSVGQGNTEAFF	TGCAGCGTTGGACAGGGCAACACTGAAGCTTTCTTT
once	TRBV4-3	TRBJ2-5	-	CASSQDWGQGLIKETQYF	TGCGCCAGCAGCCAAGATTGGGGGCAGGGTCTCATCAAAGAGACCCAGTACTTC
once	TRBV6-5	TRBJ2-7	TRBD1	CASSYGTGGNEQYF	TGTGCCAGCAGTTATGGGACAGGGGGCAACGAGCAGTACTTC
-	TRBV28	TRBJ2-7	-	CASSYSPAYEQYF	TGTGCCAGCAGTTACTCCCCGGCCTACGAGCAGTACTTC
-	TRBV5-6	TRBJ2-2	TRBD1	CASSPGTVNTGELFF	TGTGCCAGCAGCCCCGGGACAGTAAACACCGGGGAGCTGTTTTTT
-	TRBV5-1	TRBJ2-7	TRBD1	CASSLKTGTYEQYF	TGCGCCAGCAGCCTCAAGACAGGGACCTACGAGCAGTACTTC
-	TRBV12-2	TRBJ2-2	-	CASRLPRTGFTGELFF	TGTGCAAGTCGCTTACCCCGGACAGGGTTTACCGGGGAGCTGTTTTTT
-	TRBV30	TRBJ2-2	TRBD1	CAWGDRTNTGELFF	TGTGCCTGGGGGGACAGGACGAACACCGGGGAGCTGTTTTTT
-	TRBV7-2	TRBJ2-7	TRBD2	CASRPGTSGEDEQYF	TGTGCCAGCAGGCCAGGGACTAGCGGGGAGGACGAGCAGTACTTC
few	TRBV19	TRBJ2-1	TRBD1	CASSILRRDRVNEQFF	TGTGCCAGTAGTATCCTCCGCCGGGACAGGGTAAATGAGCAGTTCTTC
-	TRBV4-1	TRBJ2-7	-	CASSSRTAGEQYF	TGCGCCAGCAGCTCTCGGACAGCAGGCGAGCAGTACTTC
few	TRBV28	TRBJ1-4	-	CASSFQAGNEKLFF	TGTGCCAGCAGTTTTCAGGCAGGGAATGAAAAACTGTTTTTT
-	TRBV30	TRBJ2-7	-	CAGMGVGTYEQYF	TGTGCCGGGATGGGAGTGGGGACTTACGAGCAGTACTTC
-	TRBV11-3	TRBJ2-1	TRBD1	CASSLYAPGQGVSNEQFF	TGTGCCAGCAGCTTATATGCGCCGGGACAGGGGGTATCAAATGAGCAGTTCTTC
few	TRBV28	TRBJ2-3	-	CASSDSTTSSVADTQYF	TGTGCCAGCAGTGATTCCACGACTAGTTCGGTGGCAGATACGCAGTATTTT
-	TRBV29-1	TRBJ2-1	-	CSVESLATSSYNEQFF	TGCAGCGTTGAATCCCTAGCGACTAGCTCCTACAATGAGCAGTTCTTC
-	TRBV28	TRBJ1-5	-	CASRQGFVPPWHSNQPQHF	TGTGCCAGCAGACAGGGTTTTGTGCCCCCTTGGCATAGCAATCAGCCCCAGCATTTT
-	TRBV28	TRBJ1-5	TRBD1	CASSLRGHNQPQHF	TGTGCCAGCAGTTTGAGGGGGCACAATCAGCCCCAGCATTTT
-	TRBV4-1	TRBJ1-3	-	CASSQPQAPFSGNTIYF	TGCGCCAGCAGCCAGCCCCAGGCACCCTTCTCTGGAAACACCATATATTTT
-	TRBV28	TRBJ1-1	TRBD1	CASSFFPSGVGGLNTEAFF	TGTGCCAGCAGTTTCTTTCCCTCGGGGGTAGGGGGCCTGAACACTGAAGCTTTCTTT
few	TRBV4-3	TRBJ2-1	TRBD2	CASSHSGGDEQFF	TGCGCCAGCAGCCATAGCGGGGGGGACGAGCAGTTCTTC
-	TRBV27	TRBJ1-1	-	CASSSLHTGYTEAFF	TGTGCCAGCAGTTCTTTACATACGGGGTACACTGAAGCTTTCTTT
-	TRBV27	TRBJ2-7	TRBD2	CASFRSGSSYEQYF	TGTGCCAGCTTCCGAAGCGGGAGCTCCTACGAGCAGTACTTC
-	TRBV11-2	TRBJ2-3	TRBD2	CASTKGGRGTDTQYF	TGTGCCAGCACAAAGGGCGGGAGAGGCACAGATACGCAGTATTTT
once	TRBV2	TRBJ1-5	TRBD1	CASSEDIPRDRGNQPQHF	TGTGCCAGCAGTGAAGACATCCCCCGGGACAGGGGGAATCAGCCCCAGCATTTT
few	TRBV11-2	TRBJ2-7	TRBD2	CASSPSGLAPYEQYF	TGTGCCAGCAGCCCCTCGGGACTAGCACCCTACGAGCAGTACTTC
few	TRBV10-3	TRBJ2-2	-	CAISAVAGITTGELFF	TGTGCCATCAGTGCGGTGGCAGGGATAACGACCGGGGAGCTGTTTTTT
-	TRBV6-1	TRBJ2-7	-	CASSEEEGEPYEQYF	TGTGCCAGCAGTGAAGAGGAAGGGGAACCCTACGAGCAGTACTTC
-	TRBV5-1	TRBJ1-1	-	CASSLDRGAGTEAFF	TGCGCCAGCAGCTTGGATCGGGGGGCCGGCACTGAAGCTTTCTTT
-	TRBV5-1	TRBJ1-4	TRBD1	CASSLAGDRRNEKLFF	TGCGCCAGCAGCTTGGCCGGGGACAGGCGTAATGAAAAACTGTTTTTT
-	TRBV27	TRBJ2-3	TRBD2	CASSTRTSGRVNSTDTQYF	TGTGCCAGCAGTACCCGGACTAGCGGGAGGGTAAACTCCACAGATACGCAGTATTTT
few	TRBV5-4	TRBJ2-7	-	CASSSREPRDEQYF	TGTGCCAGCAGCTCCCGGGAACCCCGGGACGAGCAGTACTTC
-	TRBV25-1	TRBJ2-7	-	CASSEFGGWQYF	TGTGCCAGCAGTGAATTTGGGGGCTGGCAGTACTTC
-	TRBV10-1	TRBJ2-2	TRBD2	CASSDLSGRSTGELFF	TGCGCCAGCAGTGACCTGAGCGGGAGAAGTACCGGGGAGCTGTTTTTT
-	TRBV28	TRBJ1-5	TRBD1	CASSLRRDRFQPQHF	TGTGCCAGCAGTTTACGAAGGGACAGGTTTCAGCCCCAGCATTTT
-	TRBV5-8	TRBJ2-3	TRBD1	CASSVGQVGRVHTQYF	TGTGCCAGCAGCGTGGGACAGGTTGGCAGGGTTCATACGCAGTATTTT
once	TRBV6-5	TRBJ2-2	TRBD1	CASSYSPRDSTGELFF	TGTGCCAGCAGTTACTCCCCCAGGGACAGCACCGGGGAGCTGTTTTTT
once	TRBV18	TRBJ1-1	TRBD1	CASSPSDRGGSFDTEAFF	TGTGCCAGCTCACCCTCGGACAGGGGGGGTAGTTTTGACACTGAAGCTTTCTTT
-	TRBV7-2	TRBJ2-3	TRBD1	CASSSSTGEFADTQYF	TGTGCCAGCAGCTCTTCGACAGGGGAGTTCGCAGATACGCAGTATTTT
-	TRBV4-2	TRBJ1-1	-	CASSQGDKAGNTEAFF	TGTGCCAGCAGCCAAGGAGATAAGGCAGGGAACACTGAAGCTTTCTTT
-	TRBV4-3	TRBJ1-1	-	CASSQEKGGGTEAFF	TGCGCCAGCAGCCAAGAAAAGGGAGGGGGCACTGAAGCTTTCTTT
-	TRBV19	TRBJ1-2	TRBD1	CASSHRTGKINYGYTF	TGTGCCAGTAGTCACAGGACAGGGAAAATTAACTATGGCTACACCTTC
once	TRBV6-5	TRBJ1-6	TRBD1	CASSPRGDNSPLHF	TGTGCCAGCAGTCCCAGGGGGGATAATTCACCCCTCCACTTT
-	TRBV5-4	TRBJ1-2	-	CASRSGDGYTF	TGTGCCAGCAGATCAGGTGATGGCTACACCTTC
-	TRBV9	TRBJ2-1	-	CASSPLGRGIYNEQFF	TGTGCCAGCAGCCCGCTAGGAAGGGGGATCTACAATGAGCAGTTCTTC
-	TRBV9	TRBJ1-2	-	CASSVGGHGYTF	TGTGCCAGCAGCGTAGGGGGGCATGGCTACACCTTC
-	TRBV28	TRBJ2-7	TRBD2	CASSFRVTSGSQYF	TGTGCCAGCAGTTTTCGGGTGACTAGCGGGAGCCAGTACTTC